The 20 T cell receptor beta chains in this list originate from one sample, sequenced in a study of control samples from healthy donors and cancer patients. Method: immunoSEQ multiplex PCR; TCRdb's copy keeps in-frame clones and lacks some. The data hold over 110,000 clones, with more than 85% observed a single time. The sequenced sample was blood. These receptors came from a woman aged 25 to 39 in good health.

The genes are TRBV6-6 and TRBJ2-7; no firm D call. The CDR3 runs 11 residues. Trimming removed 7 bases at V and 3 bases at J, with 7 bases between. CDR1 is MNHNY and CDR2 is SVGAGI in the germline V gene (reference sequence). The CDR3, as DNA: TGTGCCAGCAACCACAACTACGAGCAGTACTTC. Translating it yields CASNHNYEQYF.

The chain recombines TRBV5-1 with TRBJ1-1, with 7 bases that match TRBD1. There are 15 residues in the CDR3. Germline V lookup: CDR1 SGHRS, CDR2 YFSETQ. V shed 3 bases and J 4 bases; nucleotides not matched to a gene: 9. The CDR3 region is CASSSATGRVTEAFF. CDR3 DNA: TGCGCCAGCAGCTCGGCGACAGGGAGGGTCACTGAAGCTTTCTTT.

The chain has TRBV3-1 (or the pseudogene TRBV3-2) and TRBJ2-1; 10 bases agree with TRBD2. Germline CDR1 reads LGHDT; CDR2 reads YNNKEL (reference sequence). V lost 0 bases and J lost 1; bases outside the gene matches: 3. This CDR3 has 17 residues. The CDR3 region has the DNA TGTGCCAGCAGCCAAGATACTAGCGGGACTTCCTACAATGAGCAGTTCTTC. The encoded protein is CASSQDTSGTSYNEQFF.

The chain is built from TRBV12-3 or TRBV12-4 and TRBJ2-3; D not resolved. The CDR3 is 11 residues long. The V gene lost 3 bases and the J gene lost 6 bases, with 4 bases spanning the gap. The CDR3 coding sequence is TGTGCCAGCAGTTTCCGGGATACGCAGTATTTT. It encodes CASSFRDTQYF.

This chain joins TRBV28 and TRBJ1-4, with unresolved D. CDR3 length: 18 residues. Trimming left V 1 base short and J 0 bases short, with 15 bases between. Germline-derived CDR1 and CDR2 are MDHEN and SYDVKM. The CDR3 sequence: CASSLSGGRIPTNEKLFF. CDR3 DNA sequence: TGTGCCAGCAGTTTATCAGGCGGCCGAATCCCAACTAATGAAAAACTGTTTTTT.

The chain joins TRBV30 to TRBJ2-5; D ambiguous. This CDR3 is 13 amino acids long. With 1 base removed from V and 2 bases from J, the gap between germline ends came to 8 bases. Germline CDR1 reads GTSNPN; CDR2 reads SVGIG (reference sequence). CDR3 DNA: TGTGCCTGGAGTGCCAGCGCACAAGAGACCCAGTACTTC. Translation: CAWSASAQETQYF.

In DNA, the CDR3 is TGTGCCAGCAGCGGACCGACTAGTCCCCCCGGGTATTTT. This gives the protein CASSGPTSPPGYF. The rearrangement uses TRBV12-3 or TRBV12-4 and TRBJ2-3, with D perhaps matching TRBD2 (6 bases). The CDR3 runs to 13 residues. V gave up 6 bases and J gave up 14 bases, with 21 bases separating them.

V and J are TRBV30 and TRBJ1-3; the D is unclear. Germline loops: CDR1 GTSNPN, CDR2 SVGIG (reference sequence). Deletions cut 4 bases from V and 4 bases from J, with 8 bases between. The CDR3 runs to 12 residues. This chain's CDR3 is CAWKYLGNTIYF. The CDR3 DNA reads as TGTGCCTGGAAGTACCTCGGAAACACCATATATTTT.

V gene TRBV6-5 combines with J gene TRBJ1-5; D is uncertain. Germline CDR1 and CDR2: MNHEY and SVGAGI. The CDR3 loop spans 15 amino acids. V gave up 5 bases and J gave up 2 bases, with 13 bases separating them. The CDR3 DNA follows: TGTGCCAGCAGTCCCATTACCCAAGGCAATCAGCCCCAGCATTTT. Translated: CASSPITQGNQPQHF.

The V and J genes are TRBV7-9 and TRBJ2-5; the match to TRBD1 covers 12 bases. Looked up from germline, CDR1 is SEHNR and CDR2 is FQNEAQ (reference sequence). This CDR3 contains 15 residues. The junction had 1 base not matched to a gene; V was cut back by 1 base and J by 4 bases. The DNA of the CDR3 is TGTGCCAGCAGCTTAGGGGACAGGGGGCGAGAGACCCAGTACTTC. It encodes CASSLGDRGRETQYF.

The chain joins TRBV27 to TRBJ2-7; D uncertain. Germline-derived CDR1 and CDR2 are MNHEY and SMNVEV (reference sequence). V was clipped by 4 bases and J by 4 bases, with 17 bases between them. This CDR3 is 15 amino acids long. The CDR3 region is CASSSFLTGIYEQYF. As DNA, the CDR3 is TGTGCCAGCAGTTCCTTCCTGACTGGAATTTACGAGCAGTACTTC.

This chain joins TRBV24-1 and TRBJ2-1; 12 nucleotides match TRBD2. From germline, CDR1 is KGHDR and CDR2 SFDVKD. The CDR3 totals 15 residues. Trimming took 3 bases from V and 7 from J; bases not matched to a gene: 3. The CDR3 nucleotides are TGTGCCACCAGTGATGCCGGACTAGCGGGGAATGAGCAGTTCTTC. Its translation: CATSDAGLAGNEQFF.

The CDR3 protein is CASSPSTSGHNEQFF. As DNA, the CDR3 is TGTGCCAGCAGCCCCTCGACTAGCGGGCACAATGAGCAGTTCTTC. This chain joins TRBV5-4 and TRBJ2-1; 10 bases fit TRBD2. Germline assignment: CDR1 SGHNT and CDR2 YYREEE (reference sequence). This CDR3 is 15 amino acids long. With V trimmed by 4 bases and J by 5 bases, 6 bases remained unmatched.

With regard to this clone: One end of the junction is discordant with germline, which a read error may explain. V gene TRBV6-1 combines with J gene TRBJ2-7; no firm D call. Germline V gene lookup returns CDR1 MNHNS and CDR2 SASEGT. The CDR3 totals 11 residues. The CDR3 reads CASTEAYEQYF. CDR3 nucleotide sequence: TGTGCCAGCACTGAAGCCTACGAGCAGTACTTC.

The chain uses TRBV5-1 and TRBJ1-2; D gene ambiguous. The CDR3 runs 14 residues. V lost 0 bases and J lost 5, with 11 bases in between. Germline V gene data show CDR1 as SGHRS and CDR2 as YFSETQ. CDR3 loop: CASSLEAIVYGYTF. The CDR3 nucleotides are TGCGCCAGCAGCTTGGAGGCGATAGTTTATGGCTACACCTTC.

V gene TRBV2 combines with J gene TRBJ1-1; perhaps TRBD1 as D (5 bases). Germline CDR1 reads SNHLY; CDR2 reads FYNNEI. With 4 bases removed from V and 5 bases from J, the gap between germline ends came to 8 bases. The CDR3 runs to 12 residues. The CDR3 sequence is CASSGQRTEAFF. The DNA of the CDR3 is TGTGCCAGCAGTGGACAGCGGACTGAAGCTTTCTTT.

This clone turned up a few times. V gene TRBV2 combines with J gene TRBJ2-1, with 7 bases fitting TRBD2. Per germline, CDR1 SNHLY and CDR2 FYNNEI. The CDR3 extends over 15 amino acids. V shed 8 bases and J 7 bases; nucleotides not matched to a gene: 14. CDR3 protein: CASPPSSGPSNEQFF. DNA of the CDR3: TGTGCCAGCCCCCCCTCTAGCGGCCCTAGTAATGAGCAGTTCTTC.

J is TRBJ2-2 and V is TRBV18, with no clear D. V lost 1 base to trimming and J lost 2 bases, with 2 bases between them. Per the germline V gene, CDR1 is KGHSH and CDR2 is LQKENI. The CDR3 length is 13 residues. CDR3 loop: CASSPQNTGELFF. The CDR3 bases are TGTGCCAGCTCACCACAAAACACCGGGGAGCTGTTTTTT.

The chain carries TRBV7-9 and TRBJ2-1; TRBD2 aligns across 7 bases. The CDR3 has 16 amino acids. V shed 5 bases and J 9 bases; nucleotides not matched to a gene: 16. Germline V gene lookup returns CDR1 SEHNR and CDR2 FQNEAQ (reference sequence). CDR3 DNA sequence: TGTGCCAGCAGCCCCCCTCCCGAGGGAGGGCCGGGTGAGCAGTTCTTC. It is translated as CASSPPPEGGPGEQFF.

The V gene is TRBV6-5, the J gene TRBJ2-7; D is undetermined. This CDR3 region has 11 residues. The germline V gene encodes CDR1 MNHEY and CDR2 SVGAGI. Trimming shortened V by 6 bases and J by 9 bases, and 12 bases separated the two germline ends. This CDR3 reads CASSSRFAQYF. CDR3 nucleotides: TGTGCCAGCAGCTCCCGCTTTGCGCAGTACTTC.